The 24 T cell receptor beta chains in this list originate from one sample, sequenced in a study of shared clonotypes between healthy human individuals. Profiling relied on immunoSEQ multiplex PCR, and the TCRdb table lists in-frame clones only, not all of them. The profile shows millions of clones, more than 90% of them singletons. Sequencing was carried out using naive CD4+ T cells sorted from blood. Specified subset: CD45RA+ positively selected. Receptors originate from a man between 18 and 29 years old in good health.

CDR3 sequence: CASSLYDRNTEAFF. CDR3 DNA sequence: TGTGCCAGCAGCTTGTACGACAGGAACACTGAAGCTTTCTTT. The rearrangement joins TRBV5-4 to TRBJ1-1; D might be TRBD1 (5 bases). This CDR3 spans 14 amino acids. The V end lost 1 base, the J end lost 1 base, and 8 bases lay between the germline ends. CDR1 is SGHNT and CDR2 is YYREEE in the germline V gene (reference sequence). The whole variable domain, filled in from reference TRBV5-4 and TRBJ1-1, reads ETGVTQSPTHLIKTRGQQVTLRCSSQSGHNTVSWYQQALGQGPQFIFQYYREEENGRGNFPPRFSGLQFPNYSSELNVNALELDDSALYLCASSLYDRNTEAFFGQGTRLTVV.

The chain couples TRBV11-2 to TRBJ2-2, with TRBD2 identical over 8 bases. J gave up 9 bases and V 3 bases, and 3 bases lay outside the gene matches. This CDR3 spans 13 amino acids. The germline V gene encodes CDR1 SGHAT and CDR2 FQNNGV. CDR3 coding DNA: TGTGCCAGCAGCTTCGGACTAGCTAGGGAGCTGTTTTTT. This encodes CASSFGLARELFF.

The chain has TRBV5-5 and TRBJ1-6, with no clear D. The CDR3 is made up of 13 amino acids. Germline assignment: CDR1 SGHKS and CDR2 YYEKEE (reference sequence). V shed 7 bases and J shed 10 bases, with 15 bases lying between them. The CDR3 sequence: CASQLYWESPLHF. The DNA for the CDR3 is TGTGCCAGCCAACTCTATTGGGAGTCACCCCTCCACTTT.

V and J are TRBV6-5 and TRBJ1-5; 7 bases are a match to TRBD1. Germline CDR1 reads MNHEY; CDR2 reads SVGAGI. The CDR3 consists of 14 residues. Trimming at V came to 4 bases and at J to 7 bases, leaving 7 bases not matched to a gene. CDR3: CASSFRGKGQPQHF. The CDR3 DNA is TGTGCCAGCAGTTTCAGGGGGAAGGGACAGCCCCAGCATTTT.

This rearrangement joins TRBV19 to TRBJ2-7; D uncertain. This CDR3 contains 15 residues. Looked up from germline, CDR1 is LNHDA and CDR2 is SQIVND (reference sequence). Trimming left V 6 bases short and J 0 bases short, with 15 bases between. CDR3 bases: TGTGCCAGTAGCGCCCCGGGCAGGCGCTCCTACGAGCAGTACTTC. Amino acids: CASSAPGRRSYEQYF. The full variable domain, with the rest looked up from reference TRBV19 and TRBJ2-7, is DGGITQSPKYLFRKEGQNVTLSCEQNLNHDAMYWYRQDPGQGLRLIYYSQIVNDFQKGDIAEGYSVSREKKESFPLTVTSAQKNPTAFYLCASSAPGRRSYEQYFGPGTRLTVT.

The V gene is TRBV15, the J gene TRBJ2-7, with TRBD1 as a possible D gene (6 bases). Germline V CDR1 and CDR2: LNHNV, YYDKDF (reference sequence). The V end was cut by 8 bases, the J end by 0 bases, with 14 bases between. This CDR3 comprises 14 residues. CDR3 sequence reads: CATSAAGASYEQYF. CDR3 bases: TGTGCCACCTCGGCGGCAGGGGCCTCCTACGAGCAGTACTTC.

This chain joins TRBV7-2 and TRBJ2-6, with D hard to call. V lost 2 bases and J lost 0, with 8 bases in between. This CDR3 has 16 amino acids. Germline-derived CDR1 and CDR2 are SGHTA and FQGNSA. CDR3 nucleotides: TGTGCCAGCAGCTTATCTCAGATCTCTGGGGCCAACGTCCTGACTTTC. It codes for CASSLSQISGANVLTF.

This sequence joins TRBV6-6 and TRBJ2-2, with 7 nucleotides matching TRBD1. The junction had 8 bases not matched to a gene; V was cut back by 6 bases and J by 10 bases. Germline V gives CDR1 MNHNY, CDR2 SVGAGI (reference sequence). The CDR3 has 13 residues. The CDR3 DNA sequence: TGTGCCAGCAGGCCACAGGACAGGCTGGAGCTGTTTTTT. Translated: CASRPQDRLELFF.

Details on this clone: The same CDR3 can be traced to other DNA sequences in this sample. The chain links TRBV10-3 to TRBJ1-5; 7 bases match TRBD1. The germline V gene encodes CDR1 ENHRY and CDR2 SYGVKD. This CDR3 is 13 amino acids long. The ends lost 2 bases at V and 7 bases at J; junction bases unmatched: 2. The CDR3 coding sequence is TGTGCCATCAGTGAGGACAGGGTCCAGCCCCAGCATTTT. It codes for CAISEDRVQPQHF.

The J gene is TRBJ2-5, the V gene TRBV7-2; TRBD2 agrees at 9 bases. V dropped 3 bases and J dropped 13; count of bases not matched to a gene: 12. Germline assignment: CDR1 SGHTA and CDR2 FQGNSA. This CDR3 spans 14 amino acids. Here the CDR3 DNA reads TGTGCCAGCAGCTTGCTGGAGGCGGGAGGGATTCCGTACTTC. Translated: CASSLLEAGGIPYF.

V and J are TRBV7-9 and TRBJ2-7, with TRBD2 matching over 8 bases. Losses at the gene ends were 3 bases for V and 3 bases for J; bases not matched to a gene: 4. This CDR3 has 14 residues. Germline-derived CDR1 and CDR2 are SEHNR and FQNEAQ (reference sequence). CDR3 coding DNA: TGTGCCAGCAGCTTCGCGGCGGGGGGCTACGAGCAGTACTTC. This gives the protein CASSFAAGGYEQYF.

The chain couples TRBV18 to TRBJ2-7, with TRBD2 matching 8 bases. Germline loops: CDR1 KGHSH, CDR2 LQKENI. This CDR3 comprises 18 residues. The junction had 14 bases not matched to a gene; V was cut back by 4 bases and J by 0 bases. The CDR3 loop reads CASSQNRLAPRSSYEQYF. The CDR3 DNA reads TGTGCCAGCTCACAGAATAGACTAGCGCCTCGAAGCTCCTACGAGCAGTACTTC.

This clone has a single count. V usage is TRBV19 and J usage is TRBJ2-1, with 9 positions matching TRBD2. Germline lookup yields CDR1 LNHDA and CDR2 SQIVND (reference sequence). The CDR3 spans 15 residues. V was clipped by 4 bases and J by 6 bases; unmatched bases: 7. The CDR3 DNA reads TGTGCCAGTAGTAAGGCGGGGGGGCCGGGCAATGAGCAGTTCTTC. The encoded protein is CASSKAGGPGNEQFF.

The V gene is TRBV5-1, the J gene TRBJ2-5; TRBD1 matches 7 bases. Germline trimming cut 4 bases from V and 2 bases from J; bases unmatched to any gene: 5. From germline, CDR1 is SGHRS and CDR2 YFSETQ. This CDR3 region has 14 residues. The CDR3 region has the DNA TGCGCCAGCAGCGCCACAGGGGTGCAAGAGACCCAGTACTTC. It specifies CASSATGVQETQYF.

The chain couples TRBV2 to TRBJ1-2; D remains ambiguous. Germline V gives CDR1 SNHLY, CDR2 FYNNEI. CDR3 length: 13 residues. The ends were cut back, 0 bases at V and 4 bases at J, with 6 bases in the middle. CDR3 sequence: CASSEASAYGYTF. The CDR3 DNA reads as TGTGCCAGCAGTGAAGCGTCGGCCTATGGCTACACCTTC. The full variable domain, with the rest looked up from reference TRBV2 and TRBJ1-2, is EPEVTQTPSHQVTQMGQEVILRCVPISNHLYFYWYRQILGQKVEFLVSFYNNEISEKSEIFDDQFSVERPDGSNFTLKIRSTKLEDSAMYFCASSEASAYGYTFGSGTRLTVV.

The chain recombines TRBV6-5 with TRBJ2-3; 9 bases are a match to TRBD2. V dropped 10 bases and J dropped 0; count of bases not matched to a gene: 8. Germline V lookup: CDR1 MNHEY, CDR2 SVGAGI. The CDR3 covers 15 residues. CDR3 region: CATRAAGGSTDTQYF. CDR3 in DNA: TGTGCCACCCGGGCGGCGGGAGGGAGCACAGATACGCAGTATTTT.

The chain combines TRBV7-2 with TRBJ1-1; no reliable D call. Germline V gene sequence: CDR1 SGHTA, CDR2 FQGNSA. The length of the CDR3 is 12 residues. Trimming removed 5 bases from V and 4 bases from J, with 8 bases in between. CDR3 sequence (DNA): TGTGCCAGCAGCCCCACTATCACTGAAGCTTTCTTT. Residues: CASSPTITEAFF. Filled out from reference TRBV7-2 and TRBJ1-1, the complete variable domain reads GAGVSQSPSNKVTEKGKDVELRCDPISGHTALYWYRQSLGQGLEFLIYFQGNSAPDKSGLPSDRFSAERTGGSVSTLTIQRTQQEDSAVYLCASSPTITEAFFGQGTRLTVV.

The V and J genes are TRBV19 and TRBJ2-3; TRBD1 is a possible D gene (6 bases). This CDR3 spans 15 amino acids. V shed 2 bases and J shed 2 bases, with 11 bases lying between them. Germline V CDR1 and CDR2: LNHDA, SQIVND (reference sequence). The CDR3 DNA follows: TGTGCCAGTAGTATAAACAGGGATTACACAGATACGCAGTATTTT. Its translation: CASSINRDYTDTQYF.

The genes are TRBV7-9 and TRBJ2-3, with TRBD2 identical over 12 bases. The germline CDR1 and CDR2 sequences are SEHNR and FQNEAQ (reference sequence). The CDR3 has 17 residues. The V segment lost 6 bases and the J segment 2 bases; nucleotides outside the gene matches: 9. The CDR3 DNA reads as TGTGCCAGCAGTTATACTAGCGGGGGGCCGTCCACAGATACGCAGTATTTT. Its translation: CASSYTSGGPSTDTQYF.

The chain carries TRBV19 and TRBJ2-4; perhaps TRBD1 as D (5 bases). Germline assignment: CDR1 LNHDA and CDR2 SQIVND (reference sequence). V was pared by 5 bases and J by 7 bases, with 18 bases between. The CDR3 has 15 amino acids. DNA of the CDR3: TGTGCCAGTAGTTCGTCAGGGTCATACTATAACATTCAGTACTTC. Encoded protein: CASSSSGSYYNIQYF.

The CDR3 region is CASRSTGDTEAFF. CDR3 DNA sequence: TGTGCCAGCAGGTCGACAGGGGACACTGAAGCTTTCTTT. The chain recombines TRBV28 with TRBJ1-1; 8 positions match TRBD1. Looked up from germline, CDR1 is MDHEN and CDR2 is SYDVKM. J was trimmed by 3 bases and V by 6 bases; bases with no gene match: 3. The CDR3 length is 13 residues.

The J gene is TRBJ2-2, the V gene TRBV6-1; perhaps TRBD1 as D (6 bases). The CDR3 has 15 amino acids. Between the trimmed V and J ends, which lost 7 bases and 6 bases, there was a span of 18 bases. Germline CDR1 and CDR2: MNHNS and SASEGT. CDR3 nucleotide sequence: TGTGCCAGCATCAAGGACAGCCCCACGCCCGGGGAGCTGTTTTTT. It specifies CASIKDSPTPGELFF.

The rearrangement uses TRBV19 and TRBJ1-5; TRBD1 aligns across 7 bases. The CDR3 spans 18 residues. Germline V lookup: CDR1 LNHDA, CDR2 SQIVND (reference sequence). V dropped 4 bases and J dropped 2; count of bases not matched to a gene: 14. The CDR3 sequence: CASSREGAASEGNQPQHF. The CDR3 DNA reads as TGTGCCAGTAGTAGGGAGGGGGCGGCCTCTGAGGGCAATCAGCCCCAGCATTTT.

This clone has more than one count but fewer than ten. The gene calls are TRBV7-9 and TRBJ1-5; D call uncertain. Germline V lookup: CDR1 SEHNR, CDR2 FQNEAQ (reference sequence). This CDR3 is built from 13 residues. Trimming took off 3 bases at V and 6 bases at J, with 9 bases between the two ends. The CDR3 is CASSFGESQPQHF. The CDR3, as DNA: TGTGCCAGCAGCTTCGGGGAGTCTCAGCCCCAGCATTTT.